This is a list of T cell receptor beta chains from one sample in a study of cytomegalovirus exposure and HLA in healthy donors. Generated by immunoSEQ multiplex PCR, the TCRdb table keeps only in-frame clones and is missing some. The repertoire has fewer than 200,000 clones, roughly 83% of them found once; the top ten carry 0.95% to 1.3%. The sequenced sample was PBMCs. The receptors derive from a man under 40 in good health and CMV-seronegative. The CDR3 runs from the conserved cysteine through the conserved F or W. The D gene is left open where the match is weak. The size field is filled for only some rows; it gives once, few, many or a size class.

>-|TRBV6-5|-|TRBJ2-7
TGTGCCAGCAGAGAGACACTTAGAAGTACCTACGAGCAGTACTTC
CASRETLRSTYEQYF
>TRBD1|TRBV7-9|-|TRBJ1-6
TGTGCCAGCAGCTCCCCTGATCGGAGTACAGGGGGGCATTCACCCCTCCACTTT
CASSSPDRSTGGHSPLHF
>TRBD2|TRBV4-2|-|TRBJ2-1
TGTGCCAGCAGCCACCCCAGCGGACTAGCGGGTACCTTCGCCTACAATGAGCAGTTCTTC
CASSHPSGLAGTFAYNEQFF
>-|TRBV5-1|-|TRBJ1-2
TGCGCCAGCAGCCCTAGGGAGGGCGGTACGTATGGCTACACCTTC
CASSPREGGTYGYTF
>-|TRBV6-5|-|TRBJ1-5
TGTGCCAGCAGTTCCACTCTAGACAGGTATAATCAGCCCCAGCATTTT
CASSSTLDRYNQPQHF
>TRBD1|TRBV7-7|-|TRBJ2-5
TGTGCTAGCAGCTTAGGGCCAGGGACAGGGGGCGCGGAGACCCAGTACTTC
CASSLGPGTGGAETQYF
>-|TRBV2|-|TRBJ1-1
TGTGCCAGCACCCCCGACAGCCTGAACACTGAAGCTTTCTTT
CASTPDSLNTEAFF
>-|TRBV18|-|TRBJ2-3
TGTGCCAGCTCACGGGGAGGAAGCACAGATACGCAGTATTTT
CASSRGGSTDTQYF
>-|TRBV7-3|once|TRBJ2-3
TGTGCCAGCAGCTTAGGGCAAGGGTTTGGACTAACAGATACGCAGTATTTT
CASSLGQGFGLTDTQYF
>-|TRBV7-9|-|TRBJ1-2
TGTGCCAGCAGCTTGGGCCGACAGCCGTACTATGGCTACACCTTC
CASSLGRQPYYGYTF
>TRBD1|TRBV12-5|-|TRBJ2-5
TGTGCTAGTGCCGCAACAGGGGGAAGCGAGACCCAGTACTTC
CASAATGGSETQYF
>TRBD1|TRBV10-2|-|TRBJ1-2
TGCGCCAGCAGTGAGGGTCGGGGGACAGGGGGCATTGGCTACACCTTC
CASSEGRGTGGIGYTF
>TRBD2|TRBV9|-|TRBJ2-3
TGTGCCAGCAAGGGGCTAGCGGGAGGGACAGATACGCAGTATTTT
CASKGLAGGTDTQYF
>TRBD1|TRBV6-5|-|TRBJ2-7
TGTGCCAGCAGTTACCGGACAGGGGGCATGGACGAGCAGTACTTC
CASSYRTGGMDEQYF
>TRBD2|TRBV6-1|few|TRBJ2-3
TGTGCCAGCAGTGGGATAGCGGGAGCAGCAGATACGCAGTATTTT
CASSGIAGAADTQYF
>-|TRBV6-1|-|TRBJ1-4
TGTGCCAGCAGTGACCAGGGCCCATTTGAAAAACTGTTTTTT
CASSDQGPFEKLFF
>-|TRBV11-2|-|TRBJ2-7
TGTGCCAGCAGCTTAGTCGACAGGTCCCCAATCTACGAGCAGTACTTC
CASSLVDRSPIYEQYF
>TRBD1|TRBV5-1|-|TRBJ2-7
TGCGCCAGCACCCGGACAGGGAGCTCCTACGAGCAGTACTTC
CASTRTGSSYEQYF
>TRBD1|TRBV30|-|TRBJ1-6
TGTGCCTGGAGGGTCCGGGACAGGGGGAACTATAATTCACCCCTCCACTTT
CAWRVRDRGNYNSPLHF
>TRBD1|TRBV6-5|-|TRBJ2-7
TGTGCCAGCAGTTACTCGGGACAGGACTCCTACGAGCAGTACTTC
CASSYSGQDSYEQYF
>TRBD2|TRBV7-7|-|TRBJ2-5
TGTGCCAGCAGCTTAGACACGGGAGGGGGAGTGACCCAGTACTTC
CASSLDTGGGVTQYF
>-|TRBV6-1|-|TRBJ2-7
TGTGCCAGCAGTGAAGGACAGCCCCAGGGCTACGAGCAGTACTTC
CASSEGQPQGYEQYF
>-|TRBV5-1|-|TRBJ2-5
TGCGCCAGCAGCCCTCGGGGGGAGACCCAGTACTTC
CASSPRGETQYF
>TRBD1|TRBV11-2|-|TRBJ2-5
TGTGCCAGCAGCCCCGGACAGGCCCAAGAGACCCAGTACTTC
CASSPGQAQETQYF
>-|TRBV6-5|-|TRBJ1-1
TGTGCCAGCAGTTACTGGGGGGAGAACACTGAAGCTTTCTTT
CASSYWGENTEAFF
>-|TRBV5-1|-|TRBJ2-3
TGCGCCAGCAGCTCAAACGGACTCACGGTAGATACGCAGTATTTT
CASSSNGLTVDTQYF
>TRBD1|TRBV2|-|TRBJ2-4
TGTGCCAGCAGGGGACAGAATCTAGCCAAAAACATTCAGTACTTC
CASRGQNLAKNIQYF
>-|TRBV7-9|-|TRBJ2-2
TGTGCCAGCAGCTTAGGCCGGGACACCGGGGAGCTGTTTTTT
CASSLGRDTGELFF
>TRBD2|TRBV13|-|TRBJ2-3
TGTGCCAGCAGCTCTCACGTAGAAACTAGCGATGCAGATACGCAGTATTTT
CASSSHVETSDADTQYF
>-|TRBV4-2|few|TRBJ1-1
TGTGCCAGCAGCCAAGGACGGGACACCTGGGCTGAAGCTTTCTTT
CASSQGRDTWAEAFF
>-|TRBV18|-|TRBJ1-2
TGTGCCAGCTCACCACTAGATTACGGACAACTTTACTATGGCTACACCTTC
CASSPLDYGQLYYGYTF
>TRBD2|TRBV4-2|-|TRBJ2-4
TGTGCCAGCAGCCAAGATCGGAGCGGGACCGCGGACATTCAGTACTTC
CASSQDRSGTADIQYF
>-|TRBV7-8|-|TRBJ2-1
TGTGCCAGCAGCCGCTCGACAGCCCCCTCCAATGAGCAGTTCTTC
CASSRSTAPSNEQFF
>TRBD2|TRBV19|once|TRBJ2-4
TGTGCCAGTACCTCGGGAGGAGTAGCCAAAAACATTCAGTACTTC
CASTSGGVAKNIQYF
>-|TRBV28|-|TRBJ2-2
TGTGCCAGCAGTTTATTCCGCCGCGGCGGTACCGGGGAGCTGTTTTTT
CASSLFRRGGTGELFF
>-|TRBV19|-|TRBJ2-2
TGTGCCAGTAGTCCTCGGGGAGGGGGGATAACCGGGGAGCTGTTTTTT
CASSPRGGGITGELFF
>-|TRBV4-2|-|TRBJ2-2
TGTGCCAGCAGCCAAGGGGGGGATGGGAGCGGGGAGCTGTTTTTT
CASSQGGDGSGELFF
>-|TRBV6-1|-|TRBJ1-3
TGTGCCACCATAGATACAGGGCACTCTGGAAACACCATATATTTT
CATIDTGHSGNTIYF
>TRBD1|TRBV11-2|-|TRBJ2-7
TGTGCCAGCAGCTTAGATCCAATCCGGGACAGAACCTACGAGCAGTACTTC
CASSLDPIRDRTYEQYF
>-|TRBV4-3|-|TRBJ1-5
TGCGCCAGCAGCCAAGATTGGGCAGGGAATCAGCCCCAGCATTTT
CASSQDWAGNQPQHF
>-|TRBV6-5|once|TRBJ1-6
TGTGCCAGCAGTGGGGCTCGGAGAGATGGATCACCCCTCCACTTT
CASSGARRDGSPLHF
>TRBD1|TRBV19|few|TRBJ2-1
TGTGCCAGTAGCCGTGACAGGGTGCGGTTCTTC
CASSRDRVRFF
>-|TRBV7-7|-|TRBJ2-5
TGTGCCAGCAGCTTATCTTGGGCAAGTAAAGAGACCCAGTACTTC
CASSLSWASKETQYF
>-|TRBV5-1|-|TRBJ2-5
TGCGCCAGCAGCTTCGAGGCGGGGGCCGCACAAGGGACCCAGTACTTC
CASSFEAGAAQGTQYF
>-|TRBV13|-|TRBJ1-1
TGTGCCACGGGGGGAGTTAACACTGAAGCTTTCTTT
CATGGVNTEAFF
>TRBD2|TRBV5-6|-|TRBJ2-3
TGTGCCAGCAGCTTGTTCGCAAGCGGGGGAGGCACAGATACGCAGTATTTT
CASSLFASGGGTDTQYF
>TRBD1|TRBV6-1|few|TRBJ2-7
TGTGCCAGCAGGGTCGCCAGGGGGTTCTACGAGCAGTACTTC
CASRVARGFYEQYF
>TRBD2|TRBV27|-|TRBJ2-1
TGTGCCAGCAGTTCCCCCTCAGCGGGAGGGTACAATGAGCAGTTCTTC
CASSSPSAGGYNEQFF
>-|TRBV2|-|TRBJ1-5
TGTGCCAGCAGTTTCTTCAGGGATCAGCCCCAGCATTTT
CASSFFRDQPQHF
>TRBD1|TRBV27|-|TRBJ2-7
TGTGCCAGCAGCTATCGGGACAGCTCCTACGAGCAGTACTTC
CASSYRDSSYEQYF
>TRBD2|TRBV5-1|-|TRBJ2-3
TGCGCCAGCAGCTTGGGTGCGGCTAGCGGGGACACAGATACGCAGTATTTT
CASSLGAASGDTDTQYF
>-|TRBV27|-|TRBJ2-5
TGTGCCAGCAGTTCCCGACAGATTGGAGGGGAGACCCAGTACTTC
CASSSRQIGGETQYF
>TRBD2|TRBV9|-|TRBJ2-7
TGTGCCAGCAGCGTTTTAGCGGGAGGCTACGAGCAGTACTTC
CASSVLAGGYEQYF
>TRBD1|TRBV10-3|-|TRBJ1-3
TGTGCCGCCGCAAAGGACAGGGGGCACTTTAGCTCTGGAAACACCATATATTTT
CAAAKDRGHFSSGNTIYF
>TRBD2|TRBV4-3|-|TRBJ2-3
TGCGCCAGCAGCCAAGAAGGAGGGAGCGGGAGGTCCACAGATACGCAGTATTTT
CASSQEGGSGRSTDTQYF